The T cell receptor (beta chain) under discussion was sequenced for a study of blood T cells in healthy people across ages. Study-level points and caveats: Diversity estimates from one million T cells were considered underestimates. As age increased, TCR beta diversity per million T cells fell in a roughly linear fashion. Reliance upon unsorted PBMCs precluded definitive naive versus antigen-experienced comparison.

Then a second PCR, running roughly 7 to 12 cycles, was carried out with a sample-barcoded 5' primer and a J-beta primer mix. Using its own MiXCR run on the 5' RACE reads, TCRdb lists one record per CDR3 protein. The data contain hundreds of thousands of distinct CDR3 sequences, around 48% of them seen just once; the ten biggest clones take up about 26%. There are 12 residues in the CDR3. V was trimmed by 3 bases and J by 11 bases, leaving 14 bases between them. Germline values: CDR1 SGHRS, CDR2 YFSETQ. Details on this clonotype: Its antigen is not identified.

This TCR was recovered from a man aged 80 or over in good health. The chain is built from TRBV5-1 and TRBJ1-1; no definite D call. Sequenced input: blood. In DNA, the CDR3 is TGCGCCAGCAGCTCCGACCCAGGCGAGGCTTTCTTT. This gives the protein CASSSDPGEAFF.